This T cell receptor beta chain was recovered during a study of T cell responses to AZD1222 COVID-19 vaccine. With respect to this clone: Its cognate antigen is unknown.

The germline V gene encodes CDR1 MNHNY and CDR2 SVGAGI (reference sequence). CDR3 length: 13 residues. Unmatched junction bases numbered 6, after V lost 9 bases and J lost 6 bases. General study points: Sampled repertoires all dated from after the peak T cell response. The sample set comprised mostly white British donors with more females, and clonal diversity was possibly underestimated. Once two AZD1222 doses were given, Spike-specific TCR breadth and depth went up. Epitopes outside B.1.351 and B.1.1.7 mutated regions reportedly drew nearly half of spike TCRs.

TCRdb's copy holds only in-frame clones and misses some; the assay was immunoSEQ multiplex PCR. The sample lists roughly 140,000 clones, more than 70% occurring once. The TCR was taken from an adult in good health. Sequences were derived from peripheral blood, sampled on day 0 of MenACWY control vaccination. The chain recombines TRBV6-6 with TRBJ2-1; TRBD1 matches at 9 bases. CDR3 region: CASEQGAINEQFF. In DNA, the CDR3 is TGTGCCAGTGAACAGGGGGCTATCAATGAGCAGTTCTTC.